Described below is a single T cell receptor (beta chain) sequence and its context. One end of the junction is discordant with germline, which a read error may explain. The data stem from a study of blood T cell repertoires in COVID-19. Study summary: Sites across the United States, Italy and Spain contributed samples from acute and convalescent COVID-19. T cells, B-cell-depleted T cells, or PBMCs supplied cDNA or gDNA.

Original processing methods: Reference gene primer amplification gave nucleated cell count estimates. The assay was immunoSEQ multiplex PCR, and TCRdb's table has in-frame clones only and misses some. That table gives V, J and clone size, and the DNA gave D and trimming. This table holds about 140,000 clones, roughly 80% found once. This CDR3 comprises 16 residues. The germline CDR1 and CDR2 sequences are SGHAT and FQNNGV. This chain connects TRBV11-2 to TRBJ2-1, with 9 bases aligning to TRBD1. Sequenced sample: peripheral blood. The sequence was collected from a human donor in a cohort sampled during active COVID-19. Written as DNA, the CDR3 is TGTGCCAGCAGCCCACGTGGGACAGGGTCCTTCAATGAGCAGTTCTTC. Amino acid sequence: CASSPRGTGSFNEQFF.